The rows below give T cell receptor beta chains drawn from one sample of a study of CD8+CD57+ T cells in acquired aplastic anemia. TCRdb independently ran MiXCR on the reads; one entry per CDR3 protein. There are hundreds of thousands of distinct CDR3 sequences in the sample; roughly 59% occur only once, and 1% to 1.5% lies in the top ten. The source material was sorted CD4+, CD8+, or CD8+CD57+ T cells (not recorded which) from PBMCs. Receptors originate from a human donor with aplastic anemia. CDR3s include the opening cysteine and the closing phenylalanine or tryptophan. The D gene is left open where the match is weak. Not every row has a clone size; where given, it reads once, few, many or a size class.

d_gene,v_gene,j_gene,abundance,CDR3aa,CDR3nt
TRBD1,TRBV5-6,TRBJ2-1,-,CASSLGRGQGAKIVYNEQFF,TGTGCCAGCAGCTTGGGTAGGGGACAGGGGGCAAAAATCGTGTACAATGAGCAGTTCTTC
TRBD1,TRBV9,TRBJ2-7,many,CASSAHQGQGYEQYF,TGTGCCAGCAGCGCCCATCAAGGACAGGGATACGAGCAGTACTTC
-,TRBV6-2/TRBV6-3,TRBJ2-5,-,CASRGSWETQYF,TGTGCCAGCAGGGGGTCGTGGGAGACCCAGTACTTC
TRBD2,TRBV18,TRBJ2-7,-,CASSPPGTSGGVEQYF,TGTGCCAGCTCACCCCCGGGAACTAGCGGGGGTGTCGAGCAGTACTTC
-,TRBV19,TRBJ2-1,-,CASSIEGYSNEQFF,TGTGCCAGTAGTATAGAGGGATATAGCAATGAGCAGTTCTTC
TRBD2,TRBV7-2,TRBJ2-5,-,CASSLVRLAGETQYF,TGTGCCAGCAGCTTAGTAAGACTAGCCGGGGAGACCCAGTACTTC
-,TRBV24-1,TRBJ2-1,few,CATSDPRDDYNEQFF,TGTGCCACCAGTGATCCCCGTGACGATTACAATGAGCAGTTCTTC
TRBD1,TRBV5-4,TRBJ2-3,-,CASSSTGTGTDTQYF,TGTGCCAGCAGCTCGACCGGGACAGGGACAGATACGCAGTATTTT
TRBD1,TRBV29-1,TRBJ1-2,-,CSVEVGQGAMSYGYTF,TGCAGCGTTGAAGTCGGGCAGGGGGCGATGTCTTATGGCTACACCTTC
TRBD1,TRBV7-2,TRBJ2-1,many,CASSSRQGAAYEQFF,TGTGCCAGCAGCTCAAGACAGGGGGCGGCATATGAGCAGTTCTTC